These 16 T cell receptor beta chains originate from one sample sequenced in a study of early T cells in non-severe SARS-CoV-2 infection. TCRdb re-analysed the 5' RACE reads in MiXCR, keeping a single row per CDR3 protein. The sample holds about 55,000 distinct CDR3 sequences, 15% seen once. The sample in question was whole blood, obtained at baseline. The origin of the receptors is an adult who was a healthcare worker with PCR-confirmed SARS-CoV-2 infection or an uninfected control (not recorded which).

The gene calls are TRBV4-1 and TRBJ2-3, with 7 bases identical to TRBD2. Looked up from germline, CDR1 is MGHRA and CDR2 is YSYEKL. This CDR3 has 16 amino acids. V shed 0 bases, J shed 3 bases, and the junction held 6 bases outside the gene matches. CDR3: CASSQDPGGRTDTQYF. CDR3 coding DNA: TGCGCCAGCAGCCAAGATCCGGGCGGGAGAACAGATACGCAGTATTTT.

The chain recombines TRBV12-3 or TRBV12-4 with TRBJ2-1; 9 nucleotides match TRBD2. Germline trimming cut 6 bases from V and 7 bases from J; bases unmatched to any gene: 10. This CDR3 comprises 15 residues. The CDR3 is CASSPLAGGNNEQFF. The CDR3 DNA follows: TGTGCCAGCAGCCCACTGGCGGGGGGGAATAATGAGCAGTTCTTC.

There are many counts of this clonotype. The chain has TRBV6-5 and TRBJ1-6; perhaps TRBD1 as D (5 bases). This CDR3 comprises 14 residues. V gave up 6 bases and J gave up 7 bases, with 13 bases separating them. Per the germline V gene, CDR1 is MNHEY and CDR2 is SVGAGI. This chain's CDR3 is CASRLQGKNSPLHF. DNA of the CDR3: TGTGCCAGCAGACTCCAGGGAAAAAATTCACCCCTCCACTTT.

This clonotype was found many times. This chain uses TRBV12-3 or TRBV12-4 with TRBJ2-1, with 8 bases matching TRBD2. The CDR3 covers 14 residues. The V gene end was trimmed by 3 bases and the J gene end by 10 bases; junction bases not matched to a gene: 8. CDR3 protein: CASSFSGGAREQFF. In DNA, the CDR3 is TGTGCCAGCAGTTTTTCCGGGGGGGCCCGCGAGCAGTTCTTC.

The chain employs TRBV7-3 and TRBJ2-1; perhaps D is TRBD1 or TRBD2 (5 bases each). The CDR3 has 11 residues. V lost 3 bases and J lost 8, with 5 bases in between. Looked up from germline, CDR1 is SGHTA and CDR2 is FQGTGA. In nucleotides, the CDR3 is TGTGCCAGCAGCTTGGGGGATGAGCAGTTCTTC. Amino acid sequence: CASSLGDEQFF.

This clonotype is deemed medium-sized. The chain links TRBV28 to TRBJ2-2; 11 bases are a match to TRBD2. The CDR3 is 15 residues long. Germline assignment: CDR1 MDHEN and CDR2 SYDVKM. The trim removed 5 bases at V and 6 bases at J, leaving 5 bases unmatched. CDR3: CASSLSGGASGELFF. CDR3 sequence (DNA): TGTGCCAGCAGTCTTAGCGGGGGGGCATCCGGGGAGCTGTTTTTT.

This clonotype has a count of ten or more. The CDR3 nucleotides read TGTGCCAGCAGTTTGTCGGGGAAGCTAGCCAAAAACATTCAGTACTTC. This codes for CASSLSGKLAKNIQYF. This chain connects TRBV28 to TRBJ2-4, with a weak D call TRBD2 (5 bases). The V end was cut by 3 bases, the J end by 0 bases, with 12 bases between. Looked up from germline, CDR1 is MDHEN and CDR2 is SYDVKM. The CDR3 length is 16 residues.

V is TRBV6-5 and J is TRBJ2-3; perhaps TRBD2 as D (6 bases). Looked up from germline, CDR1 is MNHEY and CDR2 is SVGAGI. The germline V and J ends were trimmed by 8 bases and 2 bases, with 11 bases remaining between them. The CDR3 spans 13 residues. The CDR3 spells CASRSGFTDTQYF. The CDR3 DNA sequence: TGTGCCAGCCGGAGCGGGTTCACAGATACGCAGTATTTT.

The CDR3 loop is CASSPPGQGASYEQYF. The CDR3, as DNA: TGTGCCAGCAGTCCCCCGGGACAGGGGGCCTCCTACGAGCAGTACTTC. This rearrangement joins TRBV28 to TRBJ2-7, with TRBD1 identical over 12 bases. V lost 5 bases and J lost 0; bases outside the gene matches: 5. The CDR3 runs to 16 residues. The germline gives CDR1 MDHEN, CDR2 SYDVKM. Using reference TRBV28 and TRBJ2-7 for the parts outside the CDR3, the full variable domain is DVKVTQSSRYLVKRTGEKVFLECVQDMDHENMFWYRQDPGLGLRLIYFSYDVKMKEKGDIPEGYSVSREKKERFSLILESASTNQTSMYLCASSPPGQGASYEQYFGPGTRLTVT.

The V and J genes are TRBV6-6 and TRBJ1-2; possibly TRBD1 for D (6 bases). Germline V gene data show CDR1 as MNHNY and CDR2 as SVGAGI (reference sequence). The CDR3 consists of 12 residues. Deletions cut 7 bases from V and 6 bases from J, with 12 bases between. The CDR3 loop reads CASMGTSNGYTF. The CDR3 DNA follows: TGTGCCAGCATGGGGACATCGAATGGCTACACCTTC.

V usage is TRBV6-5 and J usage is TRBJ1-5, with 9 bases matching TRBD1. Germline V CDR1 and CDR2: MNHEY, SVGAGI. The length of the CDR3 is 13 residues. J lost 7 bases, V lost 8 bases, and 6 bases had no gene match. The CDR3 bases are TGTGCCAGCGGGCCAACAGGGGGCCAGCCCCAGCATTTT. Translation gives CASGPTGGQPQHF.

The CDR3 loop reads CASSLLEGGRVSDYGYTF. CDR3 DNA: TGTGCCAGCAGCCTTCTAGAAGGTGGCAGGGTGTCTGACTATGGCTACACCTTC. V and J are TRBV21-1 and TRBJ1-2; no DNA check was done on the table's D call, TRBD1. TRBV21-1 is labeled a pseudogene. CDR3 length: 18 residues.

The CDR3: CAGSGQGMTGELFF. CDR3 coding DNA: TGTGCCGGAAGCGGACAGGGAATGACCGGGGAGCTGTTTTTT. The chain carries TRBV11-2 and TRBJ2-2, with TRBD1 matching over 8 bases. This CDR3 region has 14 residues. J was trimmed by 5 bases and V by 11 bases; bases with no gene match: 10. Germline CDR1 SGHAT, CDR2 FQNNGV.

The genes are TRBV18 and TRBJ2-2; D is ambiguous. There are 15 residues in the CDR3. CDR1 and CDR2 (germline): KGHSH, LQKENI. V was trimmed by 5 bases and J by 2 bases, leaving 12 bases between them. As DNA, the CDR3 is TGTGCCAGCTCATACGGCAAACCTAACACCGGGGAGCTGTTTTTT. Protein: CASSYGKPNTGELFF.

This clonotype was counted at least ten times. The gene calls are TRBV30 and TRBJ2-4, with 9 bases fitting TRBD1. CDR3 length: 16 amino acids. With 4 bases clipped from V and 1 base from J, the junction kept 8 bases outside the gene matches. The V gene's germline CDR1 is GTSNPN and CDR2 SVGIG (reference sequence). CDR3 DNA: TGTGCCTGGAATCCCGGGACAGGGACGGCCAAAAACATTCAGTACTTC. Protein: CAWNPGTGTAKNIQYF.

V is TRBV6-6 and J is TRBJ1-1; no clear D gene. CDR3 length: 14 amino acids. V lost 0 bases, J lost 11 bases, and 16 bases lay in between. The germline CDR1 and CDR2 sequences are MNHNY and SVGAGI (reference sequence). For the CDR3, the DNA is TGTGCCAGCAGTTACTCGATCGAGCTCAGCAAGGCTTTCTTT. Protein: CASSYSIELSKAFF.